These T cell receptor beta chains were read from a single sample in a study of blood T cell repertoires in COVID-19. Generated by immunoSEQ multiplex PCR, the TCRdb table keeps only in-frame clones and is missing some. The data contain hundreds of thousands of clones, approximately 85% of them singletons. Input material: PBMCs or T cells enriched from blood (not recorded which). The receptors originated from a woman in her twenties or thirties who had recovered from COVID-19. The CDR3 runs from the conserved cysteine through the conserved F or W. Fields, in order: D gene, V gene, J gene, clone size, CDR3 length, CDR3 protein, CDR3 DNA. D genes are given only for firm matches. The size of a clone is reported for some rows only, either as once, few or many, or as a class for expanded clones.

D gene: TRBD2
V gene: TRBV10-3
J gene: TRBJ2-2
clone size: NA
CDR3 length: 21
CDR3 protein: CAISLSLVAGQNDVIAGELFF
CDR3 DNA: TGTGCCATCAGCCTCTCCCTGGTAGCGGGGCAAAACGATGTCATCGCCGGGGAGCTGTTTTTT

D gene: TRBD1
V gene: TRBV30
J gene: TRBJ1-3
clone size: once
CDR3 length: 16
CDR3 protein: CAWSVGQGRTGNTIYF
CDR3 DNA: TGTGCCTGGAGTGTAGGACAGGGTCGAACTGGAAACACCATATATTTT

D gene: NA
V gene: TRBV7-9
J gene: TRBJ2-5
clone size: once
CDR3 length: 15
CDR3 protein: CASSLGGGGKETQYF
CDR3 DNA: TGTGCCAGCAGCTTAGGAGGGGGAGGGAAAGAGACCCAGTACTTC

D gene: NA
V gene: TRBV28
J gene: TRBJ2-7
clone size: NA
CDR3 length: 15
CDR3 protein: CASSPQGGIHYEQYF
CDR3 DNA: TGTGCCAGCAGCCCACAGGGGGGGATTCACTACGAGCAGTACTTC

D gene: TRBD1
V gene: TRBV10-1
J gene: TRBJ2-4
clone size: NA
CDR3 length: 22
CDR3 protein: CASRAGTGRGRASPLAKNIQYF
CDR3 DNA: TGCGCCAGCAGAGCCGGGACAGGGAGAGGGAGGGCCAGTCCGTTGGCCAAAAACATTCAGTACTTC

D gene: NA
V gene: TRBV13
J gene: TRBJ1-2
clone size: once
CDR3 length: 15
CDR3 protein: CASSPSPGLNYGYTF
CDR3 DNA: TGTGCCAGCAGCCCGTCGCCCGGACTAAACTATGGCTACACCTTC

D gene: NA
V gene: TRBV2
J gene: TRBJ1-1
clone size: NA
CDR3 length: 14
CDR3 protein: CASSDRRVGTEAFF
CDR3 DNA: TGTGCCAGCAGTGACAGGAGGGTTGGAACTGAAGCTTTCTTT

D gene: NA
V gene: TRBV2
J gene: TRBJ2-7
clone size: NA
CDR3 length: 15
CDR3 protein: CASSEYGDRFYEQYF
CDR3 DNA: TGTGCCAGCAGTGAATATGGTGACAGGTTCTACGAGCAGTACTTC

D gene: TRBD1
V gene: TRBV27
J gene: TRBJ2-7
clone size: NA
CDR3 length: 13
CDR3 protein: CASWDRGAYEQYF
CDR3 DNA: TGTGCCAGTTGGGACAGGGGAGCCTACGAGCAGTACTTC

D gene: TRBD1
V gene: TRBV2
J gene: TRBJ1-2
clone size: NA
CDR3 length: 15
CDR3 protein: CASSALQGALGGYTF
CDR3 DNA: TGTGCCAGCAGTGCCCTACAGGGGGCGCTCGGTGGCTACACCTTC

D gene: NA
V gene: TRBV30
J gene: TRBJ2-7
clone size: NA
CDR3 length: 13
CDR3 protein: CAWTVPPSYEQYF
CDR3 DNA: TGTGCCTGGACAGTTCCGCCCTCCTACGAGCAGTACTTC

D gene: NA
V gene: TRBV7-9
J gene: TRBJ1-4
clone size: NA
CDR3 length: 12
CDR3 protein: CASSLSWEKLFF
CDR3 DNA: TGTGCCAGCAGCTTAAGCTGGGAAAAACTGTTTTTT

D gene: TRBD2
V gene: TRBV25-1
J gene: TRBJ2-1
clone size: once
CDR3 length: 16
CDR3 protein: CASSESPSGGPLEQFF
CDR3 DNA: TGTGCCAGCAGTGAATCCCCTAGCGGGGGGCCTTTGGAGCAGTTCTTC

D gene: NA
V gene: TRBV9
J gene: TRBJ2-7
clone size: NA
CDR3 length: 14
CDR3 protein: CASSVGAGWGAQYF
CDR3 DNA: TGTGCCAGCAGCGTAGGTGCTGGATGGGGAGCGCAGTACTTC

D gene: NA
V gene: TRBV6-5
J gene: TRBJ1-2
clone size: once
CDR3 length: 15
CDR3 protein: CASRQQGKSIYGYTF
CDR3 DNA: TGTGCCAGCAGGCAACAGGGCAAGTCAATCTATGGCTACACCTTC

D gene: NA
V gene: TRBV13
J gene: TRBJ2-1
clone size: NA
CDR3 length: 15
CDR3 protein: CASSLVGGPNNEQFF
CDR3 DNA: TGTGCCAGCAGCTTAGTGGGGGGTCCCAACAATGAGCAGTTCTTC

D gene: NA
V gene: TRBV28
J gene: TRBJ2-3
clone size: NA
CDR3 length: 14
CDR3 protein: CASSFASGTDTQYF
CDR3 DNA: TGTGCCAGCAGTTTTGCGTCGGGCACAGATACGCAGTATTTT

D gene: TRBD1
V gene: TRBV24-1
J gene: TRBJ1-2
clone size: NA
CDR3 length: 12
CDR3 protein: CATRDRGYGYTF
CDR3 DNA: TGTGCCACCCGGGACAGGGGCTATGGCTACACCTTC

D gene: TRBD1
V gene: TRBV11-2
J gene: TRBJ2-1
clone size: NA
CDR3 length: 16
CDR3 protein: CASSTYRGVDNGEQFF
CDR3 DNA: TGTGCCAGCAGCACGTACAGGGGAGTAGATAACGGTGAGCAGTTCTTC